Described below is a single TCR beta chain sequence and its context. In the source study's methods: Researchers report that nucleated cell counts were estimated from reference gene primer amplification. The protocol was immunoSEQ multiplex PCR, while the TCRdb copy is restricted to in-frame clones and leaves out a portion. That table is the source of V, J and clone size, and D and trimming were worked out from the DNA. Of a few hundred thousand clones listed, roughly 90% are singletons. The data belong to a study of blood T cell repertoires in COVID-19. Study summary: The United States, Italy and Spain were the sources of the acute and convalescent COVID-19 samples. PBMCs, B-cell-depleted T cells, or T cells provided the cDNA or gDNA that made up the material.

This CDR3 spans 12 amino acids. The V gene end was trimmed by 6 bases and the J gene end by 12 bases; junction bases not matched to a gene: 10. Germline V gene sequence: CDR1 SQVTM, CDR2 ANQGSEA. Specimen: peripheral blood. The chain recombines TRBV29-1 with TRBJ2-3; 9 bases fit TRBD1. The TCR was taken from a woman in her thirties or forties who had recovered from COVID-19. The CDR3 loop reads CSVNFGDRVQYF. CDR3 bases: TGCAGCGTGAATTTTGGGGACAGGGTTCAGTATTTT.